The clone carrying this TCR beta chain came up many times. The data derive from a study of spatial heterogeneity in lung cancer. Time point of the sample: sample taken at primary tumor resection. From tumor, nontumor lung or frozen PBMC, whole RNA was taken unsorted for sequencing. TCR cDNA molecules each carried a unique molecular identifier. TCRdb reprocessed the 5' RACE reads with MiXCR, giving one entry per CDR3 protein. Here the sample spans around 11,000 distinct CDR3 sequences, approximately 25% being singletons. The ends lost 6 bases at V and 3 bases at J; junction bases unmatched: 4. Germline lookup yields CDR1 DFQATT and CDR2 SNEGSKA (reference sequence). The CDR3 has 14 amino acids.

This chain uses TRBV20-1 with TRBJ2-1; 11 bases map to TRBD2. The clonotype was recovered from a female donor with early-stage non-small cell lung cancer. This specimen consisted of PBMCs, obtained at surgery. The CDR3 bases are TGCAGTGCCTTAGCGGGAGGGAACTACAATGAGCAGTTCTTC. Encoded protein: CSALAGGNYNEQFF.